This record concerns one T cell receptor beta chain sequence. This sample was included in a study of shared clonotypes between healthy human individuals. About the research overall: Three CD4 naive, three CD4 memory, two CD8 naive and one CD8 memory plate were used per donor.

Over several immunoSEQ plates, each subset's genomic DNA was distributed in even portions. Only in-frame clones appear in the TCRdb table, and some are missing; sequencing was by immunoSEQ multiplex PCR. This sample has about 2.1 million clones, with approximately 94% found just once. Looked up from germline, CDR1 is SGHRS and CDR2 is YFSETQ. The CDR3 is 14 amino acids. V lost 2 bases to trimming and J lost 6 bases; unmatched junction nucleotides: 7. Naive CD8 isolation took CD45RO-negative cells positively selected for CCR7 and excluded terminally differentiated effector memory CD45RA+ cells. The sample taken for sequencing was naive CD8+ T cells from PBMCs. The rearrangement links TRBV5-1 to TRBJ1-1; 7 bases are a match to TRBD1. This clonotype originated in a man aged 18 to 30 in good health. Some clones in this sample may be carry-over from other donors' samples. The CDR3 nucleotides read TGCGCCAGCAGCTTTAACGGACAGGCAGCTGAAGCTTTCTTT. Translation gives CASSFNGQAAEAFF.